The present T cell receptor beta chain was sequenced within a study of blood T cell repertoires in COVID-19. Overall study: Whether acute or convalescent, the COVID-19 samples came from the United States, Italy and Spain.

CDR1 is SGHTA and CDR2 is FQGTGA in the germline V gene. The CDR3 is 17 amino acids. The ends were cut back, 2 bases at V and 1 base at J, with 16 bases in the middle. Profiling relied on immunoSEQ multiplex PCR, and the TCRdb table lists in-frame clones only, not all of them. The sample lists about 28,000 clones, 90% to 95% seen once, with more than 0.8% in the top ten. This TCR came from a woman in her 70s with COVID-19, enrolled during active disease. The rearrangement joins TRBV7-3 to TRBJ2-3; D is perhaps TRBD1 (6 bases). Sequencing input: peripheral blood. Here the CDR3 reads CASSLLGRDTGTDTQYF. In nucleotides, the CDR3 is TGTGCCAGCAGCTTACTTGGTCGGGACACCGGCACAGATACGCAGTATTTT.